Listed here are 12 T cell receptor beta chains from one sample, sequenced in a study of CD8+CD57+ T cells in acquired aplastic anemia. Those patients picked for sequencing had displayed CD8+CD57+ cell expansion on flow cytometry. The use of genomic DNA as template underpinned the TCR beta VDJ and CDR3 profiling. Each CDR3 protein is one row after TCRdb ran MiXCR on the reads. The data contain under 500,000 distinct CDR3 sequences, around 30% of them seen just once; the ten biggest clones take up approximately 0.82%. Material for sequencing was sorted CD4+, CD8+, or CD8+CD57+ T cells (not recorded which) from PBMCs. The receptors here all came from a human donor with aplastic anemia.

The table lists this clonotype with many counts. This sequence joins TRBV20-1 and TRBJ2-3; D is perhaps TRBD2 (5 bases). Germline V gene sequence: CDR1 DFQATT, CDR2 SNEGSKA (reference sequence). This CDR3 has 12 amino acids. The CDR3 sequence is CNDSAYTDTQYF. The CDR3, as DNA: TGCAATGATAGCGCTTACACAGATACGCAGTATTTT.

Of note for this clonotype: A read error is possible here, since a much larger clone lies one base away. The J gene is TRBJ1-6, the V gene TRBV7-2; D call uncertain. The CDR3 has 14 amino acids. The V gene's germline CDR1 is SGHTA and CDR2 FQGNSA. Trimming pared 4 bases from V and 8 bases from J, leaving 12 bases between. The CDR3 spells CASSSPIDDSPLHF. CDR3 nucleotides: TGTGCCAGCAGCTCGCCGATAGATGATTCACCCCTCCACTTT.

The V and J genes are TRBV20-1 and TRBJ1-5, with 7 positions matching TRBD1. CDR1 and CDR2 (germline): DFQATT, SNEGSKA (reference sequence). The CDR3 is 13 amino acids. The V and J ends lost 7 bases and 0 bases, in that order; junction bases with no gene match: 3. CDR3 sequence: CSGTGYSNQPQHF. As DNA, the CDR3 is TGCAGTGGGACAGGCTATAGCAATCAGCCCCAGCATTTT.

This clonotype has a handful of counts. This may be a read error: a much more frequent sequence differs by one nucleotide. This chain uses TRBV29-1 with TRBJ2-1; weak D call: TRBD1 (5 bases). CDR3 length: 12 residues. Germline V gene lookup returns CDR1 SQVTM and CDR2 ANQGSEA. For the CDR3, the DNA is TGCAGCGGAGATCAGGGAATCCATGAGCGGTTCTTC. Translation: CSGDQGIHERFF.

This clonotype has a single count. The chain employs TRBV12-5 and TRBJ1-1; possible D gene TRBD1, 6 bases. The CDR3 loop spans 15 amino acids. CDR1 is LGHNT and CDR2 is FRNRAP in the germline V gene. Trimming left V 4 bases short and J 5 bases short, with 17 bases between. Written as DNA, the CDR3 is TGTGCTAGTGGTTCGGTCTCAGGGGTGGGGACTGAAGCTTTCTTT. Translation: CASGSVSGVGTEAFF.

This chain connects TRBV2 to TRBJ1-2; 9 positions match TRBD1. V trimming: 5 bases; J trimming: 8 bases; junction bases outside the gene matches: 3. Germline lookup yields CDR1 SNHLY and CDR2 FYNNEI. CDR3 size: 12 residues. This chain's CDR3 is CASSIGTGGYTF. DNA for the CDR3: TGTGCCAGCAGTATCGGGACAGGGGGCTACACCTTC.

The table lists this clonotype with a count of one. A much larger clone differs by one base, so this may be a read error. This chain links TRBV19 with TRBJ1-5; D is unresolved. The CDR3 runs 14 residues. Germline CDR1 and CDR2: LNHDA and SQIVND (reference sequence). In DNA, the CDR3 is TGTGCCAGTAGTATTCAGTTAAGCAATCAGCCCCGGCATTTT. It specifies CASSIQLSNQPRHF.

The V gene is TRBV27, the J gene TRBJ1-5; no clear D gene. V was shortened by 3 bases and J by 3 bases, with 9 bases between the two germline ends. Germline CDR1 MNHEY, CDR2 SMNVEV (reference sequence). The CDR3 length is 14 residues. CDR3 protein: CASSFTEVNQPQHF. CDR3 DNA: TGTGCCAGCAGTTTTACGGAGGTCAATCAGCCCCAGCATTTT.

The table lists this clonotype with a few counts. Just one base apart from a much larger clone, this may be a read error. The rearrangement links TRBV19 to TRBJ2-5, with TRBD2 matching over 11 bases. The CDR3 length is 15 residues. CDR1 is LNHDA, CDR2 SQIVND, per germline (reference sequence). J lost 4 bases, V lost 4 bases, and 5 bases had no gene match. The CDR3 here is CASSTVAGGRETQYF. The CDR3 DNA follows: TGTGCCAGTAGTACCGTAGCGGGAGGGCGAGAGACCCAGTACTTC.

This clonotype came up a few times. The rearrangement uses TRBV15 and TRBJ1-6; D remains unclear. The length of the CDR3 is 15 residues. The germline V gene has CDR1 LNHNV and CDR2 YYDKDF (reference sequence). V lost 0 bases and J lost 9, with 12 bases in between. This CDR3 is CATSRDPVLGSPLHF. Written as DNA, the CDR3 is TGTGCCACCAGCAGAGATCCAGTCTTGGGTTCACCCCTCCACTTT.

J is TRBJ1-2 and V is TRBV6-1, with unresolved D. Between the trimmed V and J ends, which lost 2 bases and 6 bases, there was a span of 7 bases. The germline gives CDR1 MNHNS, CDR2 SASEGT. The CDR3 runs to 12 residues. The CDR3: CASSERINGYTF. The CDR3 DNA reads TGTGCCAGCAGTGAACGGATTAATGGCTACACCTTC.

This clonotype was seen repeatedly, ten times or more. The chain joins TRBV12-3 or TRBV12-4 to TRBJ1-6; D may be TRBD1 (5 bases). This CDR3 is 12 amino acids long. V was pared by 6 bases and J by 9 bases, with 9 bases between. The CDR3 coding sequence is TGTGCCAGCAGCCTGAGGGGTTCACCCCTCCACTTT. It specifies CASSLRGSPLHF.